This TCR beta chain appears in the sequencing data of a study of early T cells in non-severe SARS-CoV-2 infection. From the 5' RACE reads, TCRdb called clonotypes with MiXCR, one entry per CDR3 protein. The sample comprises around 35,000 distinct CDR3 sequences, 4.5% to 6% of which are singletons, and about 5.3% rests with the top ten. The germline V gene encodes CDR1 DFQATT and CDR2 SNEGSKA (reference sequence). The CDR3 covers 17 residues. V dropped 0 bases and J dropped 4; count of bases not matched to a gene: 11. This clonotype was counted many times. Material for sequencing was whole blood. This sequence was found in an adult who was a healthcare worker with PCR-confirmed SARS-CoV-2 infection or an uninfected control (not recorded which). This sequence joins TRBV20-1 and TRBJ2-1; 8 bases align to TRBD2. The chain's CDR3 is CSARDPILAGIYNEQFF. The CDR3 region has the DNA TGCAGTGCTAGAGATCCTATTCTAGCGGGCATTTACAATGAGCAGTTCTTC.